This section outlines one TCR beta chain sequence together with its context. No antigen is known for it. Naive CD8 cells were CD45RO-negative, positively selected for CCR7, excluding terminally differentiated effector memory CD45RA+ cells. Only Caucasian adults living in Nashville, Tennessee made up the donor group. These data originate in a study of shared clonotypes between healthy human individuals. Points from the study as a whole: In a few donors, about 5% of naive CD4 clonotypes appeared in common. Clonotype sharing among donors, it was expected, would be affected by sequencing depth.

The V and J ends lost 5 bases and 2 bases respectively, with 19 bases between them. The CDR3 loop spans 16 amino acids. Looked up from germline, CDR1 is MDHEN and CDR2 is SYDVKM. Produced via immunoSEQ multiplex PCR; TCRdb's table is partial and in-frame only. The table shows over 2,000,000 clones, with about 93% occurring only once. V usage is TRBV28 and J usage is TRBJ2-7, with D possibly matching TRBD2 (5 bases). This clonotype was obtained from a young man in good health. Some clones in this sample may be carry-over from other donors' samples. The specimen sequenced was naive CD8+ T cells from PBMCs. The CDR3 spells CASSPTADPRAYEQYF. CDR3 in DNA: TGTGCCAGCAGTCCTACAGCGGACCCCCGGGCCTACGAGCAGTACTTC. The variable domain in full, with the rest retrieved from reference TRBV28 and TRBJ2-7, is DVKVTQSSRYLVKRTGEKVFLECVQDMDHENMFWYRQDPGLGLRLIYFSYDVKMKEKGDIPEGYSVSREKKERFSLILESASTNQTSMYLCASSPTADPRAYEQYFGPGTRLTVT.